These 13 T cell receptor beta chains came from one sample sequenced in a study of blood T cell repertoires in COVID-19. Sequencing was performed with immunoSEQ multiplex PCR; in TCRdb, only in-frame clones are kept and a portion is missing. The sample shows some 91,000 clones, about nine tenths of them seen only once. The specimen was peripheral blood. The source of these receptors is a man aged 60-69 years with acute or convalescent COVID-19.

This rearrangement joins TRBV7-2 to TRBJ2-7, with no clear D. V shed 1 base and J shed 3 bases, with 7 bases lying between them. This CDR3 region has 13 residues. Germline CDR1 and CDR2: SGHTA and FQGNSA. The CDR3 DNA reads TGTGCCAGCAGCTTAGGTCACTACTACGAGCAGTACGTC. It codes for CASSLGHYYEQYV.

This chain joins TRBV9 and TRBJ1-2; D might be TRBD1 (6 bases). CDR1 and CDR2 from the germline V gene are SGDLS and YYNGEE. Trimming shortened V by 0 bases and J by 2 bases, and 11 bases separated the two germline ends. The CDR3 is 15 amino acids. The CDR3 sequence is CASSVVTGINYGYTF. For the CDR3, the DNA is TGTGCCAGCAGCGTAGTAACAGGGATAAACTATGGCTACACCTTC.

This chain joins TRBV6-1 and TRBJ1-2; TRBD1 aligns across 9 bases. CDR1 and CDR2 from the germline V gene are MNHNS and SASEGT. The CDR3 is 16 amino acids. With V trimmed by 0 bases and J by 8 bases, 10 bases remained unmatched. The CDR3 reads CASSEARTGAGQGYTF. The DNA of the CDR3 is TGTGCCAGCAGTGAAGCTAGGACAGGGGCCGGTCAAGGCTACACCTTC.

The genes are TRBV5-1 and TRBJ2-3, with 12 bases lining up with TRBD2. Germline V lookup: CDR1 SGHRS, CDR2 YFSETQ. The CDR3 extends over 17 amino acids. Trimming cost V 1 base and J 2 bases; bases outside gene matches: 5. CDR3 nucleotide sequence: TGCGCCAGCAGCTTGTTCGGACTAGCGGGGTACACAGATACGCAGTATTTT. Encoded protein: CASSLFGLAGYTDTQYF.

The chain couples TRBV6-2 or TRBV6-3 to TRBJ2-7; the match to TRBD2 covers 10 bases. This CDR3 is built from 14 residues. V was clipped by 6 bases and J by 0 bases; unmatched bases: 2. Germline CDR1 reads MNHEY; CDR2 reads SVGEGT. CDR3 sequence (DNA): TGTGCCAGCAGGCCTAGCGGGGGCTCCTACGAGCAGTACTTC. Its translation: CASRPSGGSYEQYF.

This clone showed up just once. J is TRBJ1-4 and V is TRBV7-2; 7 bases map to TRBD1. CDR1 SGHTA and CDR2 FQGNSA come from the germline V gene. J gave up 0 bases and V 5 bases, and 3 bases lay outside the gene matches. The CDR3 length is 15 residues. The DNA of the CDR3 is TGTGCCAGCAGCCCCGGACAGGCAACTAATGAAAAACTGTTTTTT. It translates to CASSPGQATNEKLFF.

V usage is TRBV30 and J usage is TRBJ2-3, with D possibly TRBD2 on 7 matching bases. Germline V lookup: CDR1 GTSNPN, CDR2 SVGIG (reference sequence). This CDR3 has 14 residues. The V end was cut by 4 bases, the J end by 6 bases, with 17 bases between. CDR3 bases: TGTGCCTGGACAAGTGGGGCGGGGGCCGATACGCAGTATTTT. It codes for CAWTSGAGADTQYF.

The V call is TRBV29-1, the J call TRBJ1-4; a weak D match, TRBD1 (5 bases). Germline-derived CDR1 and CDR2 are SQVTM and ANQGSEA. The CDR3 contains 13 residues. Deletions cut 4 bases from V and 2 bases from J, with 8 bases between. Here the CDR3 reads CSVAGQTNEKLFF. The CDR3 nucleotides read TGCAGCGTTGCAGGGCAGACTAATGAAAAACTGTTTTTT.

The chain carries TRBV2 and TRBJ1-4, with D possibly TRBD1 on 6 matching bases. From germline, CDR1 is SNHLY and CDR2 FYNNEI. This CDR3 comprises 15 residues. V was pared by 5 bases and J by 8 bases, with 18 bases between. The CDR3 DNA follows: TGTGCCAGCAGTTATACACAGGGCGGGGGGGAAAAACTGTTTTTT. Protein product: CASSYTQGGGEKLFF.

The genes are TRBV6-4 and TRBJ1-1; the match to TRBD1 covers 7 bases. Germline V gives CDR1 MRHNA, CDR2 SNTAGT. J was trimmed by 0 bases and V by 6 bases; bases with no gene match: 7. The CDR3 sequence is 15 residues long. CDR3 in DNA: TGTGCCAGCAGGGATACCGGGACAGTGAACACTGAAGCTTTCTTT. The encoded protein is CASRDTGTVNTEAFF.

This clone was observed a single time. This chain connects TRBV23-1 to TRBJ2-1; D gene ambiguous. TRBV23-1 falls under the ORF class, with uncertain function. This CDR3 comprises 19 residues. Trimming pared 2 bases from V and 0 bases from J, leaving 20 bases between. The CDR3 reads CASSQPELARVFSYNEQFF. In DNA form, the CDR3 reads TGCGCCAGCAGTCAACCCGAGTTAGCCCGGGTATTCTCCTACAATGAGCAGTTCTTC.

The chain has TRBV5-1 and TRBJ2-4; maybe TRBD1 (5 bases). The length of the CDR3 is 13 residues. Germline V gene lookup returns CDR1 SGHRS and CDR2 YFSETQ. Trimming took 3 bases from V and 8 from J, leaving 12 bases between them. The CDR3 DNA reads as TGCGCCAGCAGCTCGACAGCTAGGGACATTCAGTACTTC. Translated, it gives CASSSTARDIQYF. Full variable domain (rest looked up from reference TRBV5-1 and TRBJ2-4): KAGVTQTPRYLIKTRGQQVTLSCSPISGHRSVSWYQQTPGQGLQFLFEYFSETQRNKGNFPGRFSGRQFSNSRSEMNVSTLELGDSALYLCASSSTARDIQYFGAGTRLSVL.

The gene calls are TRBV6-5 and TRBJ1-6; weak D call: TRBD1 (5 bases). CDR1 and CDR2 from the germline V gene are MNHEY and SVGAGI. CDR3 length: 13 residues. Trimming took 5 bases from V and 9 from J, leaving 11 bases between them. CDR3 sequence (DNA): TGTGCCAGCAGTCCTCTCGGGGGTTCACCCCTCCACTTT. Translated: CASSPLGGSPLHF.